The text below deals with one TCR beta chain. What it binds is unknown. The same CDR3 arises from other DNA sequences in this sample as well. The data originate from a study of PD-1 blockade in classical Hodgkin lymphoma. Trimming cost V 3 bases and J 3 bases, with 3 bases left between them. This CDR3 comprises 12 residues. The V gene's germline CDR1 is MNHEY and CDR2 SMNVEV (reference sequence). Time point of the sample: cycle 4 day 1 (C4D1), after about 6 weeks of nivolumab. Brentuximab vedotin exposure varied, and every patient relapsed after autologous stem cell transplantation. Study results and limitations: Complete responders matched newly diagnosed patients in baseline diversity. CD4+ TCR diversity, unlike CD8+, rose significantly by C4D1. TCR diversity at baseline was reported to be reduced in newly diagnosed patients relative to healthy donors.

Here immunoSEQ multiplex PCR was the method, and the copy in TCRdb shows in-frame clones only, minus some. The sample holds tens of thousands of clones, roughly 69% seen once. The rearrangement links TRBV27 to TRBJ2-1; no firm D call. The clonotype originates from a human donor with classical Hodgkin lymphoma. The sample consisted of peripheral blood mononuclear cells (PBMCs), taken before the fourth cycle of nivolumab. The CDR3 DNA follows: TGTGCCAGCAGTTTTGGCTACAATGAGCAGTTCTTC. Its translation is CASSFGYNEQFF.